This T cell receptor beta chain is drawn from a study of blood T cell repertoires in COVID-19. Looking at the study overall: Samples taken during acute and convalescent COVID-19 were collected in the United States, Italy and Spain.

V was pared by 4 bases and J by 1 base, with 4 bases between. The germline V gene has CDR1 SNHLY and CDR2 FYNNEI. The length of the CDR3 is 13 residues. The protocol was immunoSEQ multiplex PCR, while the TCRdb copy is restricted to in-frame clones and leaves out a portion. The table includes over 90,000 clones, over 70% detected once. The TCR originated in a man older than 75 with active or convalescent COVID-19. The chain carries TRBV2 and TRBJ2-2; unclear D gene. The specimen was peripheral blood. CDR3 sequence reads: CASSGRNTGELFF. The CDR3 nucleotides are TGTGCCAGCAGTGGGAGGAACACCGGGGAGCTGTTTTTT.